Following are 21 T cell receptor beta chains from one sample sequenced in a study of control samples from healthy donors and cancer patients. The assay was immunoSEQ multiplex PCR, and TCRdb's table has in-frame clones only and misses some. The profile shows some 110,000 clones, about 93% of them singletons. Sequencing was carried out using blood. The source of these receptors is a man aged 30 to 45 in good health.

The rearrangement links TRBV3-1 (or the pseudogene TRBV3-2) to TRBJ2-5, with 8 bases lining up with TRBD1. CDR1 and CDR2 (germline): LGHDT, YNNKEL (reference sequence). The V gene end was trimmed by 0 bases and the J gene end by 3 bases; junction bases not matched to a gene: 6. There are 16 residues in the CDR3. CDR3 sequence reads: CASSQESTGVEETQYF. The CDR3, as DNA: TGTGCCAGCAGCCAAGAATCGACAGGGGTGGAAGAGACCCAGTACTTC.

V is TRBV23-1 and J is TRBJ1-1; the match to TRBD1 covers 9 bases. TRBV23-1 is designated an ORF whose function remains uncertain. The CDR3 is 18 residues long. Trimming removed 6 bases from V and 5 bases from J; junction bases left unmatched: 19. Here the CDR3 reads CASSHPGTGRNVWTEAFF. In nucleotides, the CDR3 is TGCGCCAGCAGCCATCCCGGGACAGGGCGTAATGTATGGACTGAAGCTTTCTTT.

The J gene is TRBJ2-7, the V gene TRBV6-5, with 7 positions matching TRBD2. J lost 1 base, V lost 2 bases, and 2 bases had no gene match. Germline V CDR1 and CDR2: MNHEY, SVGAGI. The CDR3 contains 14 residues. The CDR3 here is CASSYGGDSYEQYF. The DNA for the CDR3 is TGTGCCAGCAGTTACGGGGGGGATTCCTACGAGCAGTACTTC.

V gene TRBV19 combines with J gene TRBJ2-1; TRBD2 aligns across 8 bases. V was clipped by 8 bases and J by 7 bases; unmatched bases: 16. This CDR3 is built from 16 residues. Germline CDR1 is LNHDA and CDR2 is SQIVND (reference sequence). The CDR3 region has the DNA TGTGCCAGTTCACGATATAGCGGGGTCACCGTAAATGAGCAGTTCTTC. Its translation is CASSRYSGVTVNEQFF.

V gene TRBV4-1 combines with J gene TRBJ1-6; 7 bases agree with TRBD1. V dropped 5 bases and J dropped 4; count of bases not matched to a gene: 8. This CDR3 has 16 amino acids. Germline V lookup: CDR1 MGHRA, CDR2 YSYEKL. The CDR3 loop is CASSSTGTSYNSPLHF. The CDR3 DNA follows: TGCGCCAGCAGCTCGACAGGGACTTCTTATAATTCACCCCTCCACTTT.

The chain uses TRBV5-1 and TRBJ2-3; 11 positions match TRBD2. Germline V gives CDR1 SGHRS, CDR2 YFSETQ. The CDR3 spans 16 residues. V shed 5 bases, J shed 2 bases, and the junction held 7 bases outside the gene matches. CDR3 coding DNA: TGCGCCAGCAGTTCTCTAGCGGGGGGACTCACAGATACGCAGTATTTT. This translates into CASSSLAGGLTDTQYF.

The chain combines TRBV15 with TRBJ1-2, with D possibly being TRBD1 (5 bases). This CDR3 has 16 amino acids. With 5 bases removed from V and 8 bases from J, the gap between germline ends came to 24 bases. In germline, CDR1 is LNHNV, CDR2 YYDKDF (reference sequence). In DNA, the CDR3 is TGTGCCACCAGCCCCCGACCGGCGGTCGGACCAGGGGGCTACACCTTC. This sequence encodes CATSPRPAVGPGGYTF.

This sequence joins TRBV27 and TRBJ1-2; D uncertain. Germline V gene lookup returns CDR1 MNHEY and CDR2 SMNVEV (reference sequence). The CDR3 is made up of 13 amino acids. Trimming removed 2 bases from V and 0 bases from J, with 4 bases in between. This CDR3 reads CASSLSPNYGYTF. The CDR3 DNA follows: TGTGCCAGCAGTTTAAGCCCTAACTATGGCTACACCTTC.

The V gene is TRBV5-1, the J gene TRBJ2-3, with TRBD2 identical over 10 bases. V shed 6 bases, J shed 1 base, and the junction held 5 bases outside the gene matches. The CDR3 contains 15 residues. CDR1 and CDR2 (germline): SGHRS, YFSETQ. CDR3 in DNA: TGCGCCAGCACCGGGACTAGCGCGGGCACAGATACGCAGTATTTT. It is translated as CASTGTSAGTDTQYF. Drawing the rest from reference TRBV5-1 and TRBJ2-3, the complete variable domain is KAGVTQTPRYLIKTRGQQVTLSCSPISGHRSVSWYQQTPGQGLQFLFEYFSETQRNKGNFPGRFSGRQFSNSRSEMNVSTLELGDSALYLCASTGTSAGTDTQYFGPGTRLTVL.

The CDR3 nucleotides are TGTGCCAGCAGCTTAACGTCCTATGGCTACACCTTC. Its translation: CASSLTSYGYTF. The rearrangement joins TRBV7-9 to TRBJ1-2; D remains unclear. Trimming took 2 bases from V and 4 from J, leaving 5 bases between them. The CDR3 sequence is 12 residues long. The germline CDR1 and CDR2 sequences are SEHNR and FQNEAQ (reference sequence).

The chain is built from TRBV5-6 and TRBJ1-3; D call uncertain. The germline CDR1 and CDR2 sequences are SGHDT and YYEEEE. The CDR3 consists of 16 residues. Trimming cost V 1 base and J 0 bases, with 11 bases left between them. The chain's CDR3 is CASSLWSLLSGNTIYF. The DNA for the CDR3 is TGTGCCAGCAGCTTGTGGAGCTTACTCTCTGGAAACACCATATATTTT.

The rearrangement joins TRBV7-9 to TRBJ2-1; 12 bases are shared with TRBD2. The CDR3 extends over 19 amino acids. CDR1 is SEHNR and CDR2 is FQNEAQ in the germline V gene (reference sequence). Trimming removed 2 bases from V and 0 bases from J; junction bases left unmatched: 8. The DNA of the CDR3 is TGTGCCAGCAGCTTATTAACTAGCGGGGGGCTTTACTCCTACAATGAGCAGTTCTTC. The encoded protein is CASSLLTSGGLYSYNEQFF. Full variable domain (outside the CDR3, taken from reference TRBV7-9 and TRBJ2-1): DTGVSQNPRHKITKRGQNVTFRCDPISEHNRLYWYRQTLGQGPEFLTYFQNEAQLEKSRLLSDRFSAERPKGSFSTLEIQRTEQGDSAMYLCASSLLTSGGLYSYNEQFFGPGTRLTVL.

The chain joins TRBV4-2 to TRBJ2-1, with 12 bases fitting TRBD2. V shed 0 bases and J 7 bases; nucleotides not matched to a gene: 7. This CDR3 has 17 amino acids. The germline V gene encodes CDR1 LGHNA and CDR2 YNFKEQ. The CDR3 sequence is CASSQDPSGGAPNEQFF. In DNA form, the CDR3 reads TGTGCCAGCAGCCAAGACCCTAGCGGGGGGGCTCCGAATGAGCAGTTCTTC.

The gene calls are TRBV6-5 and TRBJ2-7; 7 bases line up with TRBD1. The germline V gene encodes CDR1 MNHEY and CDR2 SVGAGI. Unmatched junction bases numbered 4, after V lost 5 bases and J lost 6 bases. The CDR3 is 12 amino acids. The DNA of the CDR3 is TGTGCCAGCAGTAGACAGGGCAGCGAGCAGTACGTC. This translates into CASSRQGSEQYV.

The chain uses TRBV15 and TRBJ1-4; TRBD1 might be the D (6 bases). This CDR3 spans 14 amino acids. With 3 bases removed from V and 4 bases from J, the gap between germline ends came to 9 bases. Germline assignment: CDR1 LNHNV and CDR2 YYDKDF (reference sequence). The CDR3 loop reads CATSRTGYNEKLFF. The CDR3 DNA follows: TGTGCCACCAGCAGGACAGGTTATAATGAAAAACTGTTTTTT.

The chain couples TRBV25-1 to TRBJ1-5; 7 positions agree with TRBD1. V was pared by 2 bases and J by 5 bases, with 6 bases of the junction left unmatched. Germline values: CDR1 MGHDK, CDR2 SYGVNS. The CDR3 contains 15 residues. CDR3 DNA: TGTGCCAGCAGTGAACGCAGGGGGGGCCATCAGCCCCAGCATTTT. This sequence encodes CASSERRGGHQPQHF. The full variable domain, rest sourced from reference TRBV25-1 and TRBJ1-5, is EADIYQTPRYLVIGTGKKITLECSQTMGHDKMYWYQQDPGMELHLIHYSYGVNSTEKGDLSSESTVSRIRTEHFPLTLESARPSHTSQYLCASSERRGGHQPQHFGDGTRLSIL.

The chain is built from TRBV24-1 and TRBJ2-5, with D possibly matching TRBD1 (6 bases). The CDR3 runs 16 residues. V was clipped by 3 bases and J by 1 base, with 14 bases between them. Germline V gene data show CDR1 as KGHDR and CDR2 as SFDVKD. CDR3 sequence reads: CATSDPGQSRQETQYF. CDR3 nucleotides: TGTGCCACCAGTGATCCCGGACAGAGCCGCCAAGAGACCCAGTACTTC.

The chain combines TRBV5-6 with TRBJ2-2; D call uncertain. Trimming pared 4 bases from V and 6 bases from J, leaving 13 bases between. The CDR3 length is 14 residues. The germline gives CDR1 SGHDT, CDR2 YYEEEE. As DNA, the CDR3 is TGTGCCAGCAGCCACATGCCGTCGTCCGGGGAGCTGTTTTTT. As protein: CASSHMPSSGELFF.

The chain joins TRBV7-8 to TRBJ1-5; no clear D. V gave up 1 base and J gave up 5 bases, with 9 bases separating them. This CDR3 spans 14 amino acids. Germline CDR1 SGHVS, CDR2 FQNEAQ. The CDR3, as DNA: TGTGCCAGCAGCTTAGGTGTAAGCGATCAGCCCCAGCATTTT. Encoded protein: CASSLGVSDQPQHF.

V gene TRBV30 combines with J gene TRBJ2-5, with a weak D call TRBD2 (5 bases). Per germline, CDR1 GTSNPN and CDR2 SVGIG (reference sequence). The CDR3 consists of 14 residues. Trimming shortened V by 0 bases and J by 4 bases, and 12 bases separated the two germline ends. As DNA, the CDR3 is TGTGCCTGGAGTGTAGGAGGAATCCGAGAGACCCAGTACTTC. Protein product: CAWSVGGIRETQYF.

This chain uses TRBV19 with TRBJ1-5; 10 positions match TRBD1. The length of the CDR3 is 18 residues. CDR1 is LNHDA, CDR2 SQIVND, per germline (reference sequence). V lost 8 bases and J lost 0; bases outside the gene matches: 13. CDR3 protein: CASSPRGTGVDSNQPQHF. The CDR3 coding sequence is TGTGCCAGTTCTCCGAGGGGGACAGGGGTTGATAGCAATCAGCCCCAGCATTTT.